One and the same sample provided the 24 T cell receptor beta chains below, sequenced in a study of CD8+ T cells in alopecia areata. Treatment denoted: oral pan-JAK inhibitor, 5-10 mg twice daily. The authors extracted RNA and reverse transcribed it into cDNA as the sequencing template. Profiling relied on immunoSEQ multiplex PCR, and the TCRdb table lists in-frame clones only, not all of them. The data show 200,000 to 250,000 clones, approximately 38% seen once. This sample comprised CD4+ T cells sorted from blood, obtained around week 31, from a patient treated with tofacitinib. The receptors come from a human donor with alopecia areata.

CDR3 protein: CASSLAGVLGTEAFF. The CDR3 bases are TGTGCCAGCAGCTTGGCAGGGGTATTGGGCACTGAAGCTTTCTTT. This sequence joins TRBV7-8 and TRBJ1-1; a possible D gene is TRBD1 (6 bases). Germline V CDR1 and CDR2: SGHVS, FQNEAQ. The V gene lost 3 bases and the J gene lost 4 bases, with 15 bases spanning the gap. The CDR3 consists of 15 residues.

Ten or more counts support this clone. The chain has TRBV30 and TRBJ1-1; maybe TRBD1 (5 bases). V was clipped by 2 bases and J by 6 bases, with 13 bases between them. Germline loops: CDR1 GTSNPN, CDR2 SVGIG (reference sequence). This CDR3 is 13 amino acids long. The CDR3 coding sequence is TGTGCCTGGAGTTCACTAGACAGCCCTGAAGCTTTCTTT. Its protein product is CAWSSLDSPEAFF. Full variable domain (remainder filled in from reference TRBV30 and TRBJ1-1): SQTIHQWPATLVQPVGSPLSLECTVEGTSNPNLYWYRQAAGRGLQLLFYSVGIGQISSEVPQNLSASRPQDRQFILSSKKLLLSDSGFYLCAWSSLDSPEAFFGQGTRLTVV.

This clone was seen a handful of times. This chain joins TRBV21-1 and TRBJ1-5; the table assigns TRBD1, which was not confirmed against the DNA. TRBV21-1 is assigned pseudogene status. The CDR3 extends over 15 amino acids. As DNA, the CDR3 is TGTGCCATCACCGAAGAGACAGTTAGCAATCAGCCCCAGCATTTT. Translation gives CAITEETVSNQPQHF.

This chain links TRBV2 with TRBJ2-1; TRBD1 matches at 7 bases. J gave up 12 bases and V 5 bases, and 4 bases lay outside the gene matches. The CDR3 extends over 11 amino acids. Germline-derived CDR1 and CDR2 are SNHLY and FYNNEI. The CDR3 reads CASSRQGRQFF. In nucleotides, the CDR3 is TGTGCCAGCAGTCGACAGGGTAGGCAGTTCTTC.

This chain links TRBV2 with TRBJ2-1; D perhaps matches TRBD2 (5 bases). The CDR3 runs 15 residues. Deletions cut 6 bases from V and 0 bases from J, with 12 bases between. Germline V gene sequence: CDR1 SNHLY, CDR2 FYNNEI. The CDR3 region has the DNA TGTGCCAGCAGGCGGGCTGAGAGCTCCTACAATGAGCAGTTCTTC. It yields the protein CASRRAESSYNEQFF.

This clone was observed a handful of times. The V gene is TRBV5-1, the J gene TRBJ2-7, with TRBD2 matching 8 bases. CDR1 SGHRS and CDR2 YFSETQ come from the germline V gene. The CDR3 consists of 16 residues. V gave up 2 bases and J gave up 3 bases; unmatched junction bases: 10. The CDR3 DNA follows: TGCGCCAGCAGCTTAACGACGGGAGGGTTTGACTACGAGCAGTACTTC. It codes for CASSLTTGGFDYEQYF.

This clone came up once. The V and J genes are TRBV4-1 and TRBJ1-1, with D maybe TRBD1 (6 bases). Trimming cost V 3 bases and J 1 base, with 12 bases left between them. The length of the CDR3 is 15 residues. Per the germline V gene, CDR1 is MGHRA and CDR2 is YSYEKL. CDR3 coding DNA: TGCGCCAGCAGCCACTCTAGGGGGGAGAACACTGAAGCTTTCTTT. Translation: CASSHSRGENTEAFF.

The rearrangement joins TRBV5-1 to TRBJ2-7; no clear D. The germline CDR1 and CDR2 sequences are SGHRS and YFSETQ. V lost 4 bases, J lost 1 base, and 6 bases lay in between. The CDR3 totals 12 residues. CDR3 DNA: TGCGCCAGCAGCGCTAGTTCCTACGAGCAGTACTTC. Translated, it gives CASSASSYEQYF.

In its sample, this clone was seen a few times. The chain's CDR3 is CASSGQLAGVYEQYF. DNA of the CDR3: TGTGCCAGCAGTGGGCAACTAGCGGGAGTCTACGAGCAGTACTTC. The rearrangement links TRBV25-1 to TRBJ2-7; TRBD2 matches at 11 bases. Germline V gives CDR1 MGHDK, CDR2 SYGVNS. The V segment lost 4 bases and the J segment 3 bases; nucleotides outside the gene matches: 5. This CDR3 is 15 amino acids long.

The chain has TRBV25-1 and TRBJ1-5, with 10 bases that match TRBD1. The trim removed 5 bases at V and 6 bases at J, leaving 4 bases unmatched. The CDR3 sequence is 14 residues long. Germline V gene data show CDR1 as MGHDK and CDR2 as SYGVNS. The CDR3 DNA is TGTGCCAGCAGTCGACAGGGGGCCGTTCAGCCCCAGCATTTT. Residues: CASSRQGAVQPQHF.

The chain couples TRBV29-1 to TRBJ2-3, with 10 bases aligning to TRBD2. The CDR3 sequence is 16 residues long. V lost 4 bases to trimming and J lost 1 base; unmatched junction nucleotides: 8. Per germline, CDR1 SQVTM and CDR2 ANQGSEA. CDR3 bases: TGCAGCGTTGCGGGGGTAGGGACTAGCGGCACAGATACGCAGTATTTT. Protein product: CSVAGVGTSGTDTQYF.

This sequence joins TRBV29-1 and TRBJ2-1; D remains unclear. This CDR3 has 12 residues. Trimming left V 4 bases short and J 6 bases short, with 10 bases between. Germline V gives CDR1 SQVTM, CDR2 ANQGSEA. CDR3 loop: CSVASLRNEQFF. For the CDR3, the DNA is TGCAGCGTTGCTTCCTTGCGCAATGAGCAGTTCTTC.

This clone was seen a handful of times. This rearrangement joins TRBV15 to TRBJ2-3; D gene uncertain. Per the germline V gene, CDR1 is LNHNV and CDR2 is YYDKDF (reference sequence). This CDR3 region has 13 residues. Between the trimmed V and J ends, which lost 8 bases and 1 base, there was a span of 10 bases. The DNA of the CDR3 is TGTGCCACCCAATTTCCCGGCACAGATACGCAGTATTTT. Residues: CATQFPGTDTQYF.

This clone has more than one count but fewer than ten. V is TRBV5-1 and J is TRBJ2-3; D not resolved. The CDR3 extends over 15 amino acids. V was trimmed by 0 bases and J by 0 bases, leaving 8 bases between them. Germline CDR1 reads SGHRS; CDR2 reads YFSETQ. CDR3 in DNA: TGCGCCAGCAGCTTGGAGGCCACCAGCACAGATACGCAGTATTTT. This codes for CASSLEATSTDTQYF.

This clone was detected only a few times. The V and J genes are TRBV15 and TRBJ1-1, with a tentative D call TRBD1 (5 bases). This CDR3 contains 13 residues. Germline-derived CDR1 and CDR2 are LNHNV and YYDKDF (reference sequence). V was shortened by 3 bases and J by 4 bases, with 9 bases between the two germline ends. As DNA, the CDR3 is TGTGCCACCAGCAGGACAGAGCGCACTGAAGCTTTCTTT. Residues: CATSRTERTEAFF. Using reference TRBV15 and TRBJ1-1 for the parts outside the CDR3, the full variable domain is DAMVIQNPRYQVTQFGKPVTLSCSQTLNHNVMYWYQQKSSQAPKLLFHYYDKDFNNEADTPDNFQSRRPNTSFCFLDIRSPGLGDTAMYLCATSRTERTEAFFGQGTRLTVV.

V usage is TRBV6-1 and J usage is TRBJ2-1; TRBD2 matches 9 bases. J gave up 4 bases and V 8 bases, and 6 bases lay outside the gene matches. Looked up from germline, CDR1 is MNHNS and CDR2 is SASEGT. The CDR3 is 14 residues long. In DNA form, the CDR3 reads TGTGCCAGCTCTCGACTAGCGGATTACAATGAGCAGTTCTTC. As protein: CASSRLADYNEQFF.

V and J are TRBV27 and TRBJ2-7; 13 nucleotides align to TRBD2. The CDR3 loop spans 17 amino acids. The ends lost 2 bases at V and 2 bases at J; junction bases unmatched: 6. Germline V gives CDR1 MNHEY, CDR2 SMNVEV (reference sequence). CDR3 sequence: CASSLRRTSGRAYEQYF. In DNA form, the CDR3 reads TGTGCCAGCAGTTTAAGGCGTACTAGCGGGAGGGCCTACGAGCAGTACTTC.

In its sample, this clone was seen a few times. The CDR3: CAWSVPHHRVSSPLHF. CDR3 in DNA: TGTGCCTGGAGTGTACCCCATCACAGGGTATCTTCACCCCTCCACTTT. The genes are TRBV30 and TRBJ1-6, with a weak D call TRBD1 (6 bases). There are 16 residues in the CDR3. Germline V CDR1 and CDR2: GTSNPN, SVGIG (reference sequence). Trimming shortened V by 0 bases and J by 9 bases, and 18 bases separated the two germline ends.

The chain joins TRBV19 to TRBJ2-3, with D perhaps TRBD2 (6 bases). V was trimmed by 5 bases and J by 5 bases, leaving 20 bases between them. The CDR3 is 16 residues long. Germline V CDR1 and CDR2: LNHDA, SQIVND (reference sequence). This CDR3 reads CASSSPGRETGDTQYF. The CDR3 nucleotides are TGTGCCAGTAGTTCGCCGGGACGGGAGACGGGAGATACGCAGTATTTT.

This clone has just a few counts. The V and J genes are TRBV2 and TRBJ1-1; 7 nucleotides line up with TRBD1. With V trimmed by 7 bases and J by 1 base, 6 bases remained unmatched. The CDR3 sequence is 14 residues long. From germline, CDR1 is SNHLY and CDR2 FYNNEI. CDR3 protein: CASTQRQGNTEAFF. CDR3 nucleotides: TGTGCCAGCACCCAGCGACAGGGGAACACTGAAGCTTTCTTT. Looking up the rest from reference TRBV2 and TRBJ1-1 gives the full variable domain: EPEVTQTPSHQVTQMGQEVILRCVPISNHLYFYWYRQILGQKVEFLVSFYNNEISEKSEIFDDQFSVERPDGSNFTLKIRSTKLEDSAMYFCASTQRQGNTEAFFGQGTRLTVV.

This clone has only a few counts. The chain links TRBV2 to TRBJ2-3; the D gene is possibly TRBD2 (5 bases). V shed 4 bases and J shed 1 base, with 9 bases lying between them. The CDR3 covers 14 residues. In germline, CDR1 is SNHLY, CDR2 FYNNEI. CDR3 region: CASSVRARTDTQYF. CDR3 bases: TGTGCCAGCAGTGTGCGGGCGCGCACAGATACGCAGTATTTT.

This clone was counted only a few times. This chain joins TRBV29-1 and TRBJ1-5; weak D call: TRBD1 (5 bases). Germline V gene data show CDR1 as SQVTM and CDR2 as ANQGSEA. The CDR3 sequence is 13 residues long. This CDR3 reads CNPQQAYNQPQHF. The CDR3, as DNA: TGCAACCCCCAACAGGCATACAATCAGCCCCAGCATTTT. Full variable domain (remainder filled in from reference TRBV29-1 and TRBJ1-5): SAVISQKPSRDICQRGTSLTIQCQVDSQVTMMFWYRQQPGQSLTLIATANQGSEATYESGFVIDKFPISRPNLTFSTLTVSNMSPEDSSIYLCNPQQAYNQPQHFGDGTRLSIL.

The rearrangement joins TRBV19 to TRBJ2-7, with 7 bases identical to TRBD1. The CDR3 loop spans 14 amino acids. With 4 bases clipped from V and 6 bases from J, the junction kept 9 bases outside the gene matches. Per the germline V gene, CDR1 is LNHDA and CDR2 is SQIVND (reference sequence). In nucleotides, the CDR3 is TGTGCCAGTAGTACCCGACAGGGAACCCTCGAGCAGTACTTC. It encodes CASSTRQGTLEQYF.

The rearrangement uses TRBV19 and TRBJ2-2, with a weak D call TRBD1 (5 bases). The CDR3 consists of 15 residues. CDR1 is LNHDA, CDR2 SQIVND, per germline (reference sequence). V gave up 8 bases and J gave up 2 bases, with 15 bases separating them. In DNA form, the CDR3 reads TGTGCCAGTGTCCCCAAGACAGTTAACACCGGGGAGCTGTTTTTT. It is translated as CASVPKTVNTGELFF.